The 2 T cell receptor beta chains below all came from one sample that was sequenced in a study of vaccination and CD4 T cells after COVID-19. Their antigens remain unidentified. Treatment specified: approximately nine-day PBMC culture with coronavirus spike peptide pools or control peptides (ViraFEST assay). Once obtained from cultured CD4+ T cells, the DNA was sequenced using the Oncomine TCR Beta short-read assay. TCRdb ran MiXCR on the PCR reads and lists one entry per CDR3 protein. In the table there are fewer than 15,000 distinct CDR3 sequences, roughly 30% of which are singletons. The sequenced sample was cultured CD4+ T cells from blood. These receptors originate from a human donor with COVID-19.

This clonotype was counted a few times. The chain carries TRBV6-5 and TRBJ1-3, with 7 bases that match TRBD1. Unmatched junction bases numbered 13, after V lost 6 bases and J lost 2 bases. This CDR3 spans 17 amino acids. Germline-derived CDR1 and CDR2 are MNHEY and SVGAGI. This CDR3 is CASSYRGGGGTGNTIYF. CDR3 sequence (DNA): TGTGCCAGCAGCTATCGAGGGGGCGGGGGGACTGGAAACACCATATATTTT.

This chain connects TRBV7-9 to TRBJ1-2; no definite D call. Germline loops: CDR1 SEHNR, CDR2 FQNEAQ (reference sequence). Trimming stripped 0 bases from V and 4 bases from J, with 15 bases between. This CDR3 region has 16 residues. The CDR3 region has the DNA TGTGCCAGCAGCTTAGCTGGCAACCAGAGGACCTATGGCTACACCTTC. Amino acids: CASSLAGNQRTYGYTF.